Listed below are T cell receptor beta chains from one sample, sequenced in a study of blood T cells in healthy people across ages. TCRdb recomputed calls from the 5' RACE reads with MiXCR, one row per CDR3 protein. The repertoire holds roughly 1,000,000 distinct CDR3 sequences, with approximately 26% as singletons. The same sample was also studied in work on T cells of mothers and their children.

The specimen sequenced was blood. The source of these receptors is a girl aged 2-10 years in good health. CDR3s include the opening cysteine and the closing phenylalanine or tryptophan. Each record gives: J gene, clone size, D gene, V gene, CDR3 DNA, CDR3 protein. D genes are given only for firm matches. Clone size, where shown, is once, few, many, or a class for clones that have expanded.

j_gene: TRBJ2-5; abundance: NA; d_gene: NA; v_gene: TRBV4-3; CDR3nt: TGCGCCAGCAGCCCACAAAGGGGGGGACAGTTCGAGACCCAGTACTTC; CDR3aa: CASSPQRGGQFETQYF
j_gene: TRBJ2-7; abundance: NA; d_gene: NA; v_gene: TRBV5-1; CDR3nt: TGCGCCAGCAGCTTGGACGGCAAACAGACCTACGAGCAGTACTTC; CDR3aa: CASSLDGKQTYEQYF
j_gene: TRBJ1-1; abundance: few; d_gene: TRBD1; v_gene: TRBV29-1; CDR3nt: TGCAGCGTGACACGGACAGGGAATCCTGAAGCTTTCTTT; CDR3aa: CSVTRTGNPEAFF
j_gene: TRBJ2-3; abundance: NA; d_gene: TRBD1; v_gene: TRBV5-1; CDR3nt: TGCGCCAGCAGCTATCAGAGGGGACAGGGCTCCACAGATACGCAGTATTTT; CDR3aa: CASSYQRGQGSTDTQYF
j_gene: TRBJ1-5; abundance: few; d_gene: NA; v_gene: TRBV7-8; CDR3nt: TGTGCCAGCAGCTTAGCGCGTCTTGGAGGAACTCAGCCCCAGCATTTT; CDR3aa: CASSLARLGGTQPQHF
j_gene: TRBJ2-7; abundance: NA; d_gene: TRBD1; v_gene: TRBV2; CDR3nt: TGTGCCAGCAGGGGGACAGCGGACTACGAGCAGTACTTC; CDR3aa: CASRGTADYEQYF
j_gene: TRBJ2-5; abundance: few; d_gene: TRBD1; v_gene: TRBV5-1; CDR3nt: TGCGCCAGCAGCTCCGGGACAGGGGGTCAGACCCAGTACTTC; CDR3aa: CASSSGTGGQTQYF
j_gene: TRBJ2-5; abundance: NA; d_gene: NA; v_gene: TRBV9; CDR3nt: TGTGCCAGCAGCCAAACTTACAAAGAGACCCAGTACTTC; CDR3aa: CASSQTYKETQYF
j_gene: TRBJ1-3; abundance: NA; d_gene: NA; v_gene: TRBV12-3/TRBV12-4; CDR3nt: TGTGCCAGCAGTTTGGGGTCGACAGTTTCTTCTGGAAACACCATATATTTT; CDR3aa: CASSLGSTVSSGNTIYF
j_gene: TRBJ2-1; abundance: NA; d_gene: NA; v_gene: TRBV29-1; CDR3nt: TGCAGCGTTGACCTAGCGACAGGGAACTGGAATGAGCAGTTCTTC; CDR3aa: CSVDLATGNWNEQFF
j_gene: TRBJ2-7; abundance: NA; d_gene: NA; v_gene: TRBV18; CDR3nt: TGTGCCAGCTCCCAAGAGGGGTCGGCGTACGAGCAGTACTTC; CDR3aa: CASSQEGSAYEQYF
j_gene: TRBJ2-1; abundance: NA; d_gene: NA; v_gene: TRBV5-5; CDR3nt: TGTGCCAGCAGCTTGTGGGGTCGGAACAATGAGCAGTTCTTC; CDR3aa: CASSLWGRNNEQFF
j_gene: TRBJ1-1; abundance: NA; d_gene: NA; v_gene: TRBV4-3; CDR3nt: TGCGCCAGCAGCCAAGATTATGGAAACACTGAAGCTTTCTTT; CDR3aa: CASSQDYGNTEAFF
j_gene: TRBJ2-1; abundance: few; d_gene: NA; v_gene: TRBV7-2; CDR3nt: TGTGCCAGCAGCTTCCCGGGAGCTCCAGGCAATGAGCAGTTCTTC; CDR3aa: CASSFPGAPGNEQFF
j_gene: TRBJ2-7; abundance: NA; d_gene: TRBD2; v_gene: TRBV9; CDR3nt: TGTGCCAGCAGCGTAGATCCTAGCGGGAGGGCTGGCGAGCAGTACTTC; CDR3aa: CASSVDPSGRAGEQYF
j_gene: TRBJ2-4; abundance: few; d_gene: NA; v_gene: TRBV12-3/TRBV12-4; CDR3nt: TGTGCCAGCAGTCTCTCGATAATAGCCAAAAACATTCAGTACTTC; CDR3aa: CASSLSIIAKNIQYF
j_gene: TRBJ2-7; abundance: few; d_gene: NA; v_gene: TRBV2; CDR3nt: TGTGCCGGATCACAGGGCTCGTCCTACGAGCAGTACTTC; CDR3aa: CAGSQGSSYEQYF
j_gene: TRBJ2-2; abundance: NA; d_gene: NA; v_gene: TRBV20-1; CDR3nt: TGCAGTGCTAGGGCACTAGTTGCCGGGGAGCTGTTTTTT; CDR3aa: CSARALVAGELFF
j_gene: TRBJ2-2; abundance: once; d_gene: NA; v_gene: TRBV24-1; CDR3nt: TGTGCCACCAGTGATTTGAACGGTAGAGGCGACACCGGGGAGCTGTTTTTT; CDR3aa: CATSDLNGRGDTGELFF
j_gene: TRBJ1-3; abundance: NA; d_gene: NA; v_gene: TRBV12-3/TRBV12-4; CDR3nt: TGTGCCAGCAGTTCATTTATCTCTGGAAACACCATATATTTT; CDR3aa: CASSSFISGNTIYF
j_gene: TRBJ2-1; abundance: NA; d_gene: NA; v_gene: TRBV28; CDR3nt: TGTGCCAGCAGTTTGCCTCCCGAGAAGTACTTC; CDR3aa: CASSLPPEKYF
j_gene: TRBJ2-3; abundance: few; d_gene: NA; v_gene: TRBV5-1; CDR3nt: TGCGCCAGCAGCTGGGACCCGAACCGGGGCTCCACAGATACGCAGTATTTT; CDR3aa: CASSWDPNRGSTDTQYF
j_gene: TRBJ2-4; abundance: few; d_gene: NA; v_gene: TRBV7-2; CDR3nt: TGTGCCAGCAGCCACGACAGGGCGGGGGACATTCAGTACTTC; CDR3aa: CASSHDRAGDIQYF
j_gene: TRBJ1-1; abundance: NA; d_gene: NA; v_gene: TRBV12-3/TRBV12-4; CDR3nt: TGTGCCAGCAGTTCCTACCCGTGGTGGACGTCGAACACTGAAGCTTTCTTT; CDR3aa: CASSSYPWWTSNTEAFF
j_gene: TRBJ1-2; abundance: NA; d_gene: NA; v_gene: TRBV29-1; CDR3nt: TGCAGCGTTGGGGACTTGGACTATGGCTACACCTTC; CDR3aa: CSVGDLDYGYTF
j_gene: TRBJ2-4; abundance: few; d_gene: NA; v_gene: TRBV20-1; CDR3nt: TGCAGCGCCTCACAACGGGCCGAAGCCAAAAACATTCAGTACTTC; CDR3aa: CSASQRAEAKNIQYF
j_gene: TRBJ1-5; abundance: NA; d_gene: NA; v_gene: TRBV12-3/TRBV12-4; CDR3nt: TGTGCCAGCACCCTAGAGCAGGGACGCAATCAGCCCCAGCATTTT; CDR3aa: CASTLEQGRNQPQHF
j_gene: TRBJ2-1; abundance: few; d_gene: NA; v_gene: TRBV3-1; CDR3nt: TGTGCCAGCAGCCCCCAAGCCTCCTACAATGAGCAGTTCTTC; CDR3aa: CASSPQASYNEQFF
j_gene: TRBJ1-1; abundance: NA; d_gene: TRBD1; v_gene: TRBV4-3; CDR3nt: TGCGCCAGCAGCCAGGCTATTACAGGGGGTTGGACTGAAGCTTTCTTT; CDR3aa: CASSQAITGGWTEAFF
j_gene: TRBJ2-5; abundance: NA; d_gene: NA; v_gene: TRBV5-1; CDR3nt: TGCGCCAGCAGCTTTCAAACGAACCAAGAGACCCAGTACTTC; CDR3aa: CASSFQTNQETQYF
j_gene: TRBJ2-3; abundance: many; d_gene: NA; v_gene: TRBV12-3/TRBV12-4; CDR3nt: TGTGCCAGCACCCGGGGGCCAGATACGCAGTATTTT; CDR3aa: CASTRGPDTQYF
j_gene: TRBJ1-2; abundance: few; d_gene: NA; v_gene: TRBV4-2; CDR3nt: TGTGCCAGCAGCCAAGATGAAGCTCCGGCCTCGTGGGGAGGCACCTTC; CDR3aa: CASSQDEAPASWGGTF
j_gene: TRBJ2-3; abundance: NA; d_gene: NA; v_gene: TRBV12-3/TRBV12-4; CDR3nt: TGTGCCAGCAGTTCCCGAGTGGGTACGCAGTATTTT; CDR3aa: CASSSRVGTQYF
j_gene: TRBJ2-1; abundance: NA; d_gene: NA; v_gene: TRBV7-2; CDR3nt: TGTGCCAGCAGCTTAGGCCGGGAGCGAATGGAGCAGTTCTTC; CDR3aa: CASSLGRERMEQFF
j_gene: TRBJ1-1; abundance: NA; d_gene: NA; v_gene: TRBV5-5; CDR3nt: TGTGCCAGCAGCTTTTTAGCAGCGGTGAACACTGAAGCTTTCTTT; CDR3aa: CASSFLAAVNTEAFF
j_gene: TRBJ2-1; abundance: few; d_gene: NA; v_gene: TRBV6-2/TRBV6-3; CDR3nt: TGTGCCAGCCAAAACGACGTCCAGGGTGAGTCCTACAATGAGCAGTTCTTC; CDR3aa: CASQNDVQGESYNEQFF
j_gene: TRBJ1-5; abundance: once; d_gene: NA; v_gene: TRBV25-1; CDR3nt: TGCGCCAGCAGACCCTCTGCGGATCAGCCCCAGCATTTT; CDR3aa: CASRPSADQPQHF
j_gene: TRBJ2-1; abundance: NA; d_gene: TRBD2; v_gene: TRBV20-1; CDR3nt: TGCAGTGCTTTCCTAGCGGGAGGGCCGGGGCAGTTCTTC; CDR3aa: CSAFLAGGPGQFF
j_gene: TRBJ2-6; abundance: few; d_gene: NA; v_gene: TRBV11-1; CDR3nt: TGTGCCAGCACCCTCCAAAGATCTGGGGCCAACGTCCTGACTTTC; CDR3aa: CASTLQRSGANVLTF
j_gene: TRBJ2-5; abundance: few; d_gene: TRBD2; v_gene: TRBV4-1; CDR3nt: TGCGCCAGCAGCCAAATGCGGGGGGGCGGAGAGACCCAGTACTTC; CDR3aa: CASSQMRGGGETQYF
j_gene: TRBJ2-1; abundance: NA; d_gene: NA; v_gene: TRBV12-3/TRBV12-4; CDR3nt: TGTGCCAGCAGGCCAGGGTTTAGAGGTGAGCAGTTCTTC; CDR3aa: CASRPGFRGEQFF
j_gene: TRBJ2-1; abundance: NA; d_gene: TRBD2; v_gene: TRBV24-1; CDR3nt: TGTGCCACCATGGCTAGCGGGAGTCGGGTTGAGCAGTTCTTC; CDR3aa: CATMASGSRVEQFF
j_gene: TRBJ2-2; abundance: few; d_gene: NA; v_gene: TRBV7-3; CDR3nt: TGTGCCAGCAGCTCAACAGTCACCGGGGAGCTGTTTTTT; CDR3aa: CASSSTVTGELFF
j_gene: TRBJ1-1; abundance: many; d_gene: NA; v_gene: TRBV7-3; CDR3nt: TGTGCCAGCAGCTTAATTCCCGGATTCACTGAAGCTTTCTTT; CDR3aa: CASSLIPGFTEAFF
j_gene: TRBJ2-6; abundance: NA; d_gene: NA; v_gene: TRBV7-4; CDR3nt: TGTGCCGGCCTTTCTGGGGCCAACGTCCTGACTTTC; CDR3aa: CAGLSGANVLTF
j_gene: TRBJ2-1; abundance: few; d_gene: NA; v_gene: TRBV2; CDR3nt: TGTGCCAGCAGGGACTTGCCCTCCTTGAATGAGCAGTTCTTC; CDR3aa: CASRDLPSLNEQFF
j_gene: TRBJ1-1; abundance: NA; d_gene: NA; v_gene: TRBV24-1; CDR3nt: TGTGCCACGGCCGGGACGGATGGGAAAGCTTTCTTT; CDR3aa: CATAGTDGKAFF
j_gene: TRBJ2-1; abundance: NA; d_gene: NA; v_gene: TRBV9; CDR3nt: TGTGCCAGCAGCGTAGACCCGGGACCCCTGAAGGATGAGCAGTTCTTC; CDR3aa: CASSVDPGPLKDEQFF
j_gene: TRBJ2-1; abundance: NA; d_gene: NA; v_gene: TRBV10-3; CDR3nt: TGTGCCATCAGTGAGCTTCCCCCAGGCAATGAGCAGTTCTTC; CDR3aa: CAISELPPGNEQFF
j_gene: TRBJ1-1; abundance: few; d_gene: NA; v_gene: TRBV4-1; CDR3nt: TGCGCCAGCAGCCAAGACTCGGGGGGGCGTGGGACTGAAGCTTTCTTT; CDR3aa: CASSQDSGGRGTEAFF
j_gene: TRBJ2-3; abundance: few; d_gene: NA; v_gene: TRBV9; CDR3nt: TGTGCCAGCAGCGTAGACTTAATCGGACAGTCGACCACAGATACGCAGTATTTT; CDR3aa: CASSVDLIGQSTTDTQYF
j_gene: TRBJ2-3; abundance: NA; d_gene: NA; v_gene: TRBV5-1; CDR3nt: TGCGCCAGCAGCTTTGAGATCGGAGATACGCAGTATTTT; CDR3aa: CASSFEIGDTQYF
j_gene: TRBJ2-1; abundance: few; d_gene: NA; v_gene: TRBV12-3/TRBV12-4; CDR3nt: TGTGCCAGCAGTTTAATGGGTTCGGGGAAGACCTACAATGAGCAGTTCTTC; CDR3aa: CASSLMGSGKTYNEQFF